This T cell receptor beta chain was obtained from a study of spatial heterogeneity in lung cancer. Study information: Detection of beta-chain sequences consistently exceeded that of alpha-chain sequences. A module score for T cells, taken from matched bulk RNA-seq, correlated strongly with TCR transcript counts in tumor regions.

Judged by abundance, this clonotype is medium-sized. Its antigen is undetermined. Time point noted: sample taken at primary tumor resection. Study-wide results and limits: Tumoral mutation counts were tracked by counts of expanded intratumoral alpha and beta TCRs. Nonsynonymous mutation counts, ubiquitous and regional, were tracked by the respective counts of ubiquitous and regional expanded TCRs.

TCRdb re-analysed the 5' RACE reads in MiXCR, keeping a single row per CDR3 protein. The sample consists of around 19,000 distinct CDR3 sequences, 5.5% to 8% of them appearing once. Germline CDR1 and CDR2: KGHSH and LQKENI. The CDR3 runs to 13 residues. V was trimmed by 2 bases and J by 6 bases, leaving 10 bases between them. The clonotype originates from a female donor with early-stage non-small cell lung cancer. This specimen was lung tumor tissue, taken at surgery. V is TRBV18 and J is TRBJ1-1, with D tentatively TRBD1 (5 bases). This CDR3 is CASSPTGGAEAFF. CDR3 in DNA: TGTGCCAGCTCACCAACGGGAGGGGCTGAAGCTTTCTTT.